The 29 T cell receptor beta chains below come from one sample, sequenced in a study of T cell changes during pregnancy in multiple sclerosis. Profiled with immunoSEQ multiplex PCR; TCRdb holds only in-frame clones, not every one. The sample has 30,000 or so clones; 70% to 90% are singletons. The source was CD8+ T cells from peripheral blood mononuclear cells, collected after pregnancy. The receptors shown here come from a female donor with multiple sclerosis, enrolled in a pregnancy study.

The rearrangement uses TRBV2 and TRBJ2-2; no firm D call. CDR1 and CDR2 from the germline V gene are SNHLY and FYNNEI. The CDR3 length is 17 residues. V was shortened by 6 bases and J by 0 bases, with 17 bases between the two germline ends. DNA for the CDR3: TGTGCCAGCAGCGTCAGGCCCGAAAAACCGAACACCGGGGAGCTGTTTTTT. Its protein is CASSVRPEKPNTGELFF.

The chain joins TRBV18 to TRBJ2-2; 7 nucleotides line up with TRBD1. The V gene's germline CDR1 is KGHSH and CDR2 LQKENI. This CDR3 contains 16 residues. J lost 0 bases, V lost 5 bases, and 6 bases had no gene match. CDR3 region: CASSLGGPTNTGELFF. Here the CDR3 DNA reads TGTGCCAGCTCATTAGGGGGCCCGACGAACACCGGGGAGCTGTTTTTT.

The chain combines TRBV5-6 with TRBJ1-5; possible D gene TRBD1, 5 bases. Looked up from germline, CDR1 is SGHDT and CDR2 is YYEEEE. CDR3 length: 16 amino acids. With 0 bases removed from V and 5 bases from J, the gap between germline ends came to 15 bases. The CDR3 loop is CASSLGGGDLDQPQHF. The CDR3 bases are TGTGCCAGCAGCTTGGGTGGGGGGGATTTGGATCAGCCCCAGCATTTT.

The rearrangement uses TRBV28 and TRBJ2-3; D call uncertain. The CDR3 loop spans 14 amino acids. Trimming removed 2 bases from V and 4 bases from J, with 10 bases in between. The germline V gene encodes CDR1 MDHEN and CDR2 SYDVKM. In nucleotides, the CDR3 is TGTGCCAGCAGTTTAGCTCGCGGATCAGATACGCAGTATTTT. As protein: CASSLARGSDTQYF.

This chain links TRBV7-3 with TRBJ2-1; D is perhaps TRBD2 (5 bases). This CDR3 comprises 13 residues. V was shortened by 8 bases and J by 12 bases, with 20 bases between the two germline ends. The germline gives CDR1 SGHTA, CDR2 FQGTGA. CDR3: CASGPGKDQTQFF. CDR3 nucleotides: TGTGCCAGCGGTCCGGGAAAGGACCAGACGCAGTTCTTC.

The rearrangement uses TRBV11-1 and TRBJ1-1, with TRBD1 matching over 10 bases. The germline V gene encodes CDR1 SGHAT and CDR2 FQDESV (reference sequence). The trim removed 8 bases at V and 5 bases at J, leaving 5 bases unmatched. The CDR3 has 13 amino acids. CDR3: CASGTGVWTEAFF. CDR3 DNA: TGTGCCAGCGGGACAGGGGTGTGGACTGAAGCTTTCTTT.

CDR3 in amino acids: CASRSTGDTFYGYTF. CDR3 coding DNA: TGTGCCAGCAGGTCGACAGGAGACACGTTCTATGGCTACACCTTC. This chain joins TRBV2 and TRBJ1-2, with a tentative D call TRBD1 (6 bases). The germline V gene encodes CDR1 SNHLY and CDR2 FYNNEI. Trimming cost V 6 bases and J 4 bases, with 18 bases left between them. The CDR3 is made up of 15 amino acids.

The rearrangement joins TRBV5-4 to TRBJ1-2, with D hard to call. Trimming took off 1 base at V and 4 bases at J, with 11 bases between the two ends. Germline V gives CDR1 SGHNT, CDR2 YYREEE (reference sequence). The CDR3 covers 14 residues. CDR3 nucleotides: TGTGCCAGCAGCTTGTTAGAAAGCTTCTATGGCTACACCTTC. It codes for CASSLLESFYGYTF.

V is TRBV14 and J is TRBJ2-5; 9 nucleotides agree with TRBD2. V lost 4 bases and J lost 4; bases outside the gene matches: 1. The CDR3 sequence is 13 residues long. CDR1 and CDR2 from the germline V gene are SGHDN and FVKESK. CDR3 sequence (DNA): TGTGCCAGCAGCCTACTAGCGGGAGAGACCCAGTACTTC. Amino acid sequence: CASSLLAGETQYF.

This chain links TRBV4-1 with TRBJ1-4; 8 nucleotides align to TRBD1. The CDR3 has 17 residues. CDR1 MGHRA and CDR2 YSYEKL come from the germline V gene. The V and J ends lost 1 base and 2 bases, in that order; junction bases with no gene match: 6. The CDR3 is CASSQVPNRGTNEKLFF. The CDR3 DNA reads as TGCGCCAGCAGCCAAGTCCCGAACAGGGGGACTAATGAAAAACTGTTTTTT.

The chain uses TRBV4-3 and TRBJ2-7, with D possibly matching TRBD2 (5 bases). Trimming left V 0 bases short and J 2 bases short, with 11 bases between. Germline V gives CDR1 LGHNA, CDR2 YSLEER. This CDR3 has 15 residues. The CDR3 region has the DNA TGCGCCAGCAGCCAAGAGGCGATGGGAGCCTACGAGCAGTACTTC. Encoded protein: CASSQEAMGAYEQYF.

The CDR3 bases are TGTGCCAGCAGTTTATACAGGGGAGCTAGCACAGATACGCAGTATTTT. Protein: CASSLYRGASTDTQYF. The rearrangement links TRBV27 to TRBJ2-3; TRBD1 matches at 7 bases. Trimming took 1 base from V and 0 from J; bases not matched to a gene: 4. The germline gives CDR1 MNHEY, CDR2 SMNVEV (reference sequence). The CDR3 contains 16 residues.

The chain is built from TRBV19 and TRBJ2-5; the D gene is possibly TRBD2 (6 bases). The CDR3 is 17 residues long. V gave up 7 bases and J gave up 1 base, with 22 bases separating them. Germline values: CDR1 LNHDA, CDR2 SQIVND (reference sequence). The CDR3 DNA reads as TGTGCCAGTACGGGCCCTTTCCACGGGAGTTCCCAAGAGACCCAGTACTTC. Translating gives CASTGPFHGSSQETQYF.

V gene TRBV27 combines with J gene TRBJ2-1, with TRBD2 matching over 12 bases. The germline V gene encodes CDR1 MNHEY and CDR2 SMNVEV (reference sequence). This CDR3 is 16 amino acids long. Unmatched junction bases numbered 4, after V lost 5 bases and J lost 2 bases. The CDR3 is CASSLRTSGTYNEQFF. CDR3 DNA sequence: TGTGCCAGCAGTCTCCGGACTAGCGGGACCTACAATGAGCAGTTCTTC.

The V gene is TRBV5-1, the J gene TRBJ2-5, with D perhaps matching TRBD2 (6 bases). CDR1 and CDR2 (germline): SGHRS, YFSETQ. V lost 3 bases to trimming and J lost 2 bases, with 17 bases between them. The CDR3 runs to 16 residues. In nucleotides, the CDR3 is TGCGCCAGCAGCTGGGGTGGGCGGGGAACTCAAGAGACCCAGTACTTC. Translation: CASSWGGRGTQETQYF. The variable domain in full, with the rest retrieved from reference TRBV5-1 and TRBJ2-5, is KAGVTQTPRYLIKTRGQQVTLSCSPISGHRSVSWYQQTPGQGLQFLFEYFSETQRNKGNFPGRFSGRQFSNSRSEMNVSTLELGDSALYLCASSWGGRGTQETQYFGPGTRLLVL.

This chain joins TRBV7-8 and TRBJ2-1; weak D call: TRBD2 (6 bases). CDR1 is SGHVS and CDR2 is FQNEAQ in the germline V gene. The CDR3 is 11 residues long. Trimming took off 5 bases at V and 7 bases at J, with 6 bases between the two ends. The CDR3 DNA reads TGTGCCAGCAGCGGGGGGAATGAGCAGTTCTTC. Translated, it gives CASSGGNEQFF.

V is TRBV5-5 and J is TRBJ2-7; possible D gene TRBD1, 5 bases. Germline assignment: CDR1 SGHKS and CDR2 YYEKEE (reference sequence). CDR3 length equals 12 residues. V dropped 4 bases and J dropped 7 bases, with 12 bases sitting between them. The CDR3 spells CASSHSGHEQYF. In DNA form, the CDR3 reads TGTGCCAGCAGCCACTCAGGGCATGAGCAGTACTTC.

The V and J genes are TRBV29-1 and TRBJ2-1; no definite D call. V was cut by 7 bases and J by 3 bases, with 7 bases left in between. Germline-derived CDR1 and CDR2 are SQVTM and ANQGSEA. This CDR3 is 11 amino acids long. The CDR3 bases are TGCAGCGCTCCGTTCTACAATGAGCAGTTCTTC. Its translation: CSAPFYNEQFF.

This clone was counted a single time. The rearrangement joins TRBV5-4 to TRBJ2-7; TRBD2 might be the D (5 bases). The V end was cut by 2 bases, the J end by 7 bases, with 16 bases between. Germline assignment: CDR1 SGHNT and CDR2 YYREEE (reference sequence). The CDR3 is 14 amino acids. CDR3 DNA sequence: TGTGCCAGCAGCTTATACCGCCGGGGTGGGGAGCAGTACTTC. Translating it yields CASSLYRRGGEQYF. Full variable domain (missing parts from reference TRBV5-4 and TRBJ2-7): ETGVTQSPTHLIKTRGQQVTLRCSSQSGHNTVSWYQQALGQGPQFIFQYYREEENGRGNFPPRFSGLQFPNYSSELNVNALELDDSALYLCASSLYRRGGEQYFGPGTRLTVT.

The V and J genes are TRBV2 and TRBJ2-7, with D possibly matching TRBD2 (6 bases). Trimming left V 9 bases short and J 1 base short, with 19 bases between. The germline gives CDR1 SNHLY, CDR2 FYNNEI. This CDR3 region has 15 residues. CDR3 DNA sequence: TGTGCCAGTGAACGCGGGGACTCCCGTTCCTACGAGCAGTACTTC. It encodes CASERGDSRSYEQYF.

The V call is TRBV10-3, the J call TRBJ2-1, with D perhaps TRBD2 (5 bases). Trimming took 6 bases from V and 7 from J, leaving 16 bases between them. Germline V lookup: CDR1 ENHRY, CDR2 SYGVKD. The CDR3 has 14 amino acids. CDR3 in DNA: TGTGCCATCAGGGTGGGATCGGGATCGAATGAGCAGTTCTTC. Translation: CAIRVGSGSNEQFF.

CDR3 DNA sequence: TGTGCCAGCAGCATTAGCGGGGAGAACACCGGGGAGCTGTTTTTT. Translation: CASSISGENTGELFF. The chain has TRBV7-3 and TRBJ2-2; 8 positions match TRBD2. The CDR3 has 15 amino acids. Germline CDR1 is SGHTA and CDR2 is FQGTGA. The junction had 3 bases not matched to a gene; V was cut back by 5 bases and J by 1 base.

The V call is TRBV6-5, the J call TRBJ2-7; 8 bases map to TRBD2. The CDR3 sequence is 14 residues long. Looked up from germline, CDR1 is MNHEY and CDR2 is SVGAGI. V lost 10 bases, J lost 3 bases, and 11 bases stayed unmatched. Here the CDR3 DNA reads TGTGCCACCCGGGGGGGTGGGGGGAACTACGAGCAGTACTTC. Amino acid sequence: CATRGGGGNYEQYF.

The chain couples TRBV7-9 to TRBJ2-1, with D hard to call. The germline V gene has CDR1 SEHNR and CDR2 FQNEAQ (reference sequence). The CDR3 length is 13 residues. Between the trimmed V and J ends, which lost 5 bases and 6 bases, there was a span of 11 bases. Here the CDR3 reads CASSITRGNEQFF. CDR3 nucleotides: TGTGCCAGCAGCATAACCCGCGGCAATGAGCAGTTCTTC.

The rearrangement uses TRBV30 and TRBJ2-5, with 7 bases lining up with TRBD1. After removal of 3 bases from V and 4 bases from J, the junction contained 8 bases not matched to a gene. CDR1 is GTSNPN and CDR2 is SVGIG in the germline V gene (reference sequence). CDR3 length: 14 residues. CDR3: CAWSMTGMGETQYF. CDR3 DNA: TGTGCCTGGAGCATGACAGGGATGGGAGAGACCCAGTACTTC.

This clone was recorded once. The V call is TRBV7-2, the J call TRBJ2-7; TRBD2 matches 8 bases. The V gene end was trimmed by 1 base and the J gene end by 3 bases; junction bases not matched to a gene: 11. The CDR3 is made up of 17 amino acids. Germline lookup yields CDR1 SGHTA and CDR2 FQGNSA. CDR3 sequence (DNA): TGTGCCAGCAGCTTAGAGAAACCGGGACTAGGAAGCTACGAGCAGTACTTC. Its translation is CASSLEKPGLGSYEQYF.

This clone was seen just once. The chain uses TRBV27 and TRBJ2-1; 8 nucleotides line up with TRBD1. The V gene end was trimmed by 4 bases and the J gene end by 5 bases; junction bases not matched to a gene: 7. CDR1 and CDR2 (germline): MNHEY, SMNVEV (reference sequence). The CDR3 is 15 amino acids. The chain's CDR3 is CASSYRTGTHNEQFF. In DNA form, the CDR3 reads TGTGCCAGCAGTTACAGGACAGGGACGCACAATGAGCAGTTCTTC.

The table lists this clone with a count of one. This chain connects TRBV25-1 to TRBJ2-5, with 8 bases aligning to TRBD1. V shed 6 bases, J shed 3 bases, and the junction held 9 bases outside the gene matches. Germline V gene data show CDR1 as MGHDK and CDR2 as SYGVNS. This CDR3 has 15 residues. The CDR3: CASRSTTGVKETQYF. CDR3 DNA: TGTGCCAGCAGATCAACGACAGGGGTAAAAGAGACCCAGTACTTC.

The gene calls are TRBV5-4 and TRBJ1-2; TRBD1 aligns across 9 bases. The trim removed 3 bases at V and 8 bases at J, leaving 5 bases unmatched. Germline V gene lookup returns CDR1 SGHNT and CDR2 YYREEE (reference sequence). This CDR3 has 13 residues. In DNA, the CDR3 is TGTGCCAGCAGCTCGAGGACAGGGGTCGGCTACACCTTC. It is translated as CASSSRTGVGYTF.